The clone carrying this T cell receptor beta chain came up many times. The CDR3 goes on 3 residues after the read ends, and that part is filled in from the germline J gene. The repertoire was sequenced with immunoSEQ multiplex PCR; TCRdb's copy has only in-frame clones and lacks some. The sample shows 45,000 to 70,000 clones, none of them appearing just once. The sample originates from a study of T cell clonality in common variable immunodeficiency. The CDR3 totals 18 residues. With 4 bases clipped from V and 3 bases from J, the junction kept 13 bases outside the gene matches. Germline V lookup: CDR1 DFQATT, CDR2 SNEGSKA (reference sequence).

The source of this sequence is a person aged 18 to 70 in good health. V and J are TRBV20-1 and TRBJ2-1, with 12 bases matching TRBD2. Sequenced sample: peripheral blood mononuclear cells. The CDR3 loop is CSATSGRALIIDYNEQFF. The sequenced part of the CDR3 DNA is TGCAGTGCTACTAGCGGGAGGGCCCTCATAATCGACTACAATGAG.